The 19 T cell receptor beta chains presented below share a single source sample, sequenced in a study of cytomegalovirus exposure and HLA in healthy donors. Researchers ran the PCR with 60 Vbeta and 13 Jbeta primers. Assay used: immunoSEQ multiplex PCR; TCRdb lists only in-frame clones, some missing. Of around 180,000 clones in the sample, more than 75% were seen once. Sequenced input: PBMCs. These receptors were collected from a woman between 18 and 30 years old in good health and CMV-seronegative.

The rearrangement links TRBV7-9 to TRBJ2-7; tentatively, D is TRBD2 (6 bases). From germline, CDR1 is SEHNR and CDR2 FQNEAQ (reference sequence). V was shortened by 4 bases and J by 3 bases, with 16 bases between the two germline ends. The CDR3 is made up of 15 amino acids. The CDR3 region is CASSWGVTGFYEQYF. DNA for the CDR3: TGTGCCAGCAGCTGGGGGGTCACGGGTTTCTACGAGCAGTACTTC.

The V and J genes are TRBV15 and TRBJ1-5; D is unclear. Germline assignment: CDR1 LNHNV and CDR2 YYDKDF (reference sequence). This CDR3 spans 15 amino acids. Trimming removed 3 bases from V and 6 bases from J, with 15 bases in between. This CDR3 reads CATSSGRNVFQPQHF. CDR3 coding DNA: TGTGCCACCAGCAGCGGCAGGAATGTGTTTCAGCCCCAGCATTTT.

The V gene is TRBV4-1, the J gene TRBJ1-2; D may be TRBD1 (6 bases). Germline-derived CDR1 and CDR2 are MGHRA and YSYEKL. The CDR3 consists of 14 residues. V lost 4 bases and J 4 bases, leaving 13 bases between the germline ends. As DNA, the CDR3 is TGCGCCAGCAGCCGACAGGTCGGTGGCTATGGCTACACCTTC. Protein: CASSRQVGGYGYTF.

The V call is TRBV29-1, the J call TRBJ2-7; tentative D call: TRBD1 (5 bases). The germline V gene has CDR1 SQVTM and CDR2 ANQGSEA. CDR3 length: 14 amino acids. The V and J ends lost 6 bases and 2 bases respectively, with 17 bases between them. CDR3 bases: TGCAGCGTATCCCAAGGGGCCCCTACCTACGAGCAGTACTTC. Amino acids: CSVSQGAPTYEQYF.

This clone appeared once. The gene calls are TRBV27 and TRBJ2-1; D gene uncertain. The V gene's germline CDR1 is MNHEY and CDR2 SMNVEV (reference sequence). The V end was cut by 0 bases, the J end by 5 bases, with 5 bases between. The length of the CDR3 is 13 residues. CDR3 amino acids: CASSLSTDNEQFF. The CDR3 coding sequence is TGTGCCAGCAGTTTATCTACAGACAATGAGCAGTTCTTC.

CDR3 loop: CASSPTQGSSGNTIYF. DNA of the CDR3: TGTGCCAGCAGCCCCACACAGGGAAGCTCTGGAAACACCATATATTTT. The chain links TRBV7-2 to TRBJ1-3, with D perhaps matching TRBD1 (6 bases). V shed 5 bases and J shed 0 bases, with 14 bases lying between them. The germline V gene has CDR1 SGHTA and CDR2 FQGNSA. This CDR3 comprises 16 residues.

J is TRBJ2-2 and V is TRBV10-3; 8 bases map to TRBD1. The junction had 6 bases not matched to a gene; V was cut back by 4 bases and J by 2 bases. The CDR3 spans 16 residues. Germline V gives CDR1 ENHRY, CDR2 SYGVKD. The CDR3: CAISGTGTRNTGELFF. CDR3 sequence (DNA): TGTGCCATCAGTGGGACAGGGACCAGAAACACCGGGGAGCTGTTTTTT.

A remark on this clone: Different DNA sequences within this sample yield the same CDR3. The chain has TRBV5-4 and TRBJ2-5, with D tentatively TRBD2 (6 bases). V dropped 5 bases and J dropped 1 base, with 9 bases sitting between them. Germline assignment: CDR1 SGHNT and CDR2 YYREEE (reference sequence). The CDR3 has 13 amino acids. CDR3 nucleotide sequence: TGTGCCAGCAGGGCTAGCGTCCAAGAGACCCAGTACTTC. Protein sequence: CASRASVQETQYF.

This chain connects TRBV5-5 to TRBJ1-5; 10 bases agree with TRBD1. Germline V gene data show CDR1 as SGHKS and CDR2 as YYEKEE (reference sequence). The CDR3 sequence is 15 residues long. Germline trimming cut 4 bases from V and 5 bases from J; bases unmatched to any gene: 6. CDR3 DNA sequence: TGTGCCAGCAGCCCCGGGACAGGGGAACATCAGCCCCAGCATTTT. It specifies CASSPGTGEHQPQHF.

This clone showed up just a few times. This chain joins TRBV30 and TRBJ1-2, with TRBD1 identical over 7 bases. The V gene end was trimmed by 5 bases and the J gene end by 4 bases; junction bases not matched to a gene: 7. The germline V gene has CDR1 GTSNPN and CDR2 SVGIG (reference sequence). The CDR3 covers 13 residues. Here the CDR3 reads CAWHRDSFYGYTF. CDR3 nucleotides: TGTGCCTGGCACCGGGACAGCTTCTATGGCTACACCTTC.

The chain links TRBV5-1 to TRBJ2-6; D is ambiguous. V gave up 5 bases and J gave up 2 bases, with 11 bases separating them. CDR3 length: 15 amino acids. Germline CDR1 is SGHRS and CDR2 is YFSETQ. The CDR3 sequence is CASSQTQPGANVLTF. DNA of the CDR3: TGCGCCAGCAGTCAGACTCAGCCTGGGGCCAACGTCCTGACTTTC.

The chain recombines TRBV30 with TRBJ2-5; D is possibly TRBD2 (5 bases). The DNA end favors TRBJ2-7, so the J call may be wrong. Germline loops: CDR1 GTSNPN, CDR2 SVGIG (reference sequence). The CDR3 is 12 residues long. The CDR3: CAWAGLGYEQYF. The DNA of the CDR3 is TGTGCCTGGGCAGGACTTGGGTACGAGCAGTACTTC.

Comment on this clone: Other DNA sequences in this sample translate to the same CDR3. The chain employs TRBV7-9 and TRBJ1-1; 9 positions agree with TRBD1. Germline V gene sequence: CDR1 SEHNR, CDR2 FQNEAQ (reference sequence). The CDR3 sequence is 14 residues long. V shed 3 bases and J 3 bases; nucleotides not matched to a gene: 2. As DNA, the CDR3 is TGTGCCAGCAGCTTGGGACAGGGAGACACTGAAGCTTTCTTT. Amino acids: CASSLGQGDTEAFF.

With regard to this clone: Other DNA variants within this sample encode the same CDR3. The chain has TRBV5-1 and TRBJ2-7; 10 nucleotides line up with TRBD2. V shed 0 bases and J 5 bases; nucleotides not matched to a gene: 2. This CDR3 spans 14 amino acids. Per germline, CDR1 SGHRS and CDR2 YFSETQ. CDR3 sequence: CASSLGAGGDEQYF. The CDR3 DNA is TGCGCCAGCAGCTTGGGAGCGGGAGGGGACGAGCAGTACTTC.

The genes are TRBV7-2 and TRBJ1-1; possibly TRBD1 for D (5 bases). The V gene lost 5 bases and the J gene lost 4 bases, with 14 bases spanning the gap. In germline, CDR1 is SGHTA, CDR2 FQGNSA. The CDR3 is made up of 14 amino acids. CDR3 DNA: TGTGCCAGCAGCCCATCGCGGGGGGTCACTGAAGCTTTCTTT. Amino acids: CASSPSRGVTEAFF.

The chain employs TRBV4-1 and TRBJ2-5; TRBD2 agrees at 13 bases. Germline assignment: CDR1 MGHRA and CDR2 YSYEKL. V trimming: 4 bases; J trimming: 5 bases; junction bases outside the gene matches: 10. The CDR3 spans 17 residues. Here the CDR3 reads CASSPGLAGRNGETQYF. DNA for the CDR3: TGCGCCAGCAGCCCGGGACTAGCGGGAAGGAATGGGGAGACCCAGTACTTC.

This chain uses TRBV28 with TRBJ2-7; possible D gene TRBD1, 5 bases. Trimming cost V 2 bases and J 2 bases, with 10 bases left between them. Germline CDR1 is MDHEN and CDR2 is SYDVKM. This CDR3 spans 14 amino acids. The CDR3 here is CASSLGTGPYEQYF. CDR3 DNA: TGTGCCAGCAGTTTAGGTACAGGCCCCTACGAGCAGTACTTC.

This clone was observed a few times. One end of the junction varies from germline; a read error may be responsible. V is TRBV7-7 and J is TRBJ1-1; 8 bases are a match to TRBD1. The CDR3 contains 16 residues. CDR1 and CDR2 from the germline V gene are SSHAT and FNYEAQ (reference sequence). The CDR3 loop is CASSLGSGGGGTEAFF. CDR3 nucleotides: TGTGCTAGCAGCTTAGGATCAGGGGGCGGGGGCACTGAAGCTTTCTTT.

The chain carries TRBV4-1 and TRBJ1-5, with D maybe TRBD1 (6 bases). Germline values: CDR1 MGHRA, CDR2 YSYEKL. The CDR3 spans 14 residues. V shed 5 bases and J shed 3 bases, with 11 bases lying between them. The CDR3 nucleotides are TGCGCCAGCAGCTACCGGACAGACAATCAGCCCCAGCATTTT. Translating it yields CASSYRTDNQPQHF.